This T cell receptor (beta chain) stems from a study of breast tumors, draining lymph nodes, adjacent tissues. TCRdb analysed the multiplex PCR reads with MiXCR anew, one entry per CDR3 protein. The sample includes roughly 80,000 distinct CDR3 sequences, roughly 19% of them seen just once. The V end was cut by 2 bases, the J end by 13 bases, with 12 bases between. CDR3 length: 13 residues. Germline-derived CDR1 and CDR2 are MNHNS and SASEGT. Samples came from axillary lymph nodes draining the breast cancer. This clonotype was seen many times. The chain combines TRBV6-1 with TRBJ1-6, with a possible D match to TRBD1 (5 bases). This TCR was sampled from a female donor with breast cancer. Some clones in this sample may be carry-over from other donors' samples. The sample consisted of axillary lymph node tissue. The CDR3 bases are TGTGCCAGCAGTGAAAACAGGTTGGGGCCCCTCCACTTT. It specifies CASSENRLGPLHF.